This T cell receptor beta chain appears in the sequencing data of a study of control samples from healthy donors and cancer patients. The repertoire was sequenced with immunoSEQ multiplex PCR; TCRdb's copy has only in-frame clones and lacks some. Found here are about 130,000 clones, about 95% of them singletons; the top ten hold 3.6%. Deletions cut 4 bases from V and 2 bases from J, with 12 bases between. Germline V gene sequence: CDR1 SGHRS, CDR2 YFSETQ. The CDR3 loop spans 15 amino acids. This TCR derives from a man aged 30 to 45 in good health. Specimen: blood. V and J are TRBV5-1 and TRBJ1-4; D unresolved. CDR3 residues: CASSGVWRTNEKLFF. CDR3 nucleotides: TGCGCCAGCAGCGGGGTTTGGCGGACTAATGAAAAACTGTTTTTT.